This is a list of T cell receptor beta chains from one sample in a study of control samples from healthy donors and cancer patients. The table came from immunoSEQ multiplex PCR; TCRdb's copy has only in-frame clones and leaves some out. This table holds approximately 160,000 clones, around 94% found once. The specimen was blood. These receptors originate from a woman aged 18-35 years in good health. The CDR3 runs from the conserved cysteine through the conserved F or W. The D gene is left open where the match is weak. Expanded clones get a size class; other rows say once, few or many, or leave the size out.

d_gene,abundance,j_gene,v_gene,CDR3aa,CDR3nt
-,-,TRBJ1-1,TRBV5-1,CASSLGRAEAFF,TGCGCCAGCAGCTTAGGGAGGGCGGAAGCTTTCTTT
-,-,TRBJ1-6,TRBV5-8,CASSSGGKYWNSPLHF,TGTGCCAGCAGCTCGGGAGGGAAGTATTGGAATTCACCCCTCCACTTT
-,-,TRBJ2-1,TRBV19,CASSPVSRYNEQFF,TGTGCCAGTAGTCCGGTGTCGAGATACAATGAGCAGTTCTTC
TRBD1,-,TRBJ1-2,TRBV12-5,CASGLGQPYGYTF,TGTGCTAGTGGACTGGGACAGCCATATGGCTACACCTTC
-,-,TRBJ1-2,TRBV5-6,CASSLAGSRFYYGYTF,TGTGCCAGCAGCTTGGCTGGCTCTCGGTTTTACTATGGCTACACCTTC
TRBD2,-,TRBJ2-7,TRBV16,CASSHLRERLYEQYF,TGTGCCAGCAGCCACCTGCGGGAGAGACTCTACGAGCAGTACTTC
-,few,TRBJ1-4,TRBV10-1,CASSETTWRANEKLFF,TGCGCCAGCAGTGAGACTACCTGGAGAGCTAATGAAAAACTGTTTTTT
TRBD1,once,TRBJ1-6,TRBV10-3,CAISSDRGGFGNSPLHF,TGTGCCATTAGTTCGGACAGGGGAGGTTTCGGCAACTCACCCCTCCACTTT
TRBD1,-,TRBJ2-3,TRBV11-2,CASSLGTGGTDTQYF,TGTGCCAGCAGCTTAGGTACAGGGGGCACAGATACGCAGTATTTT
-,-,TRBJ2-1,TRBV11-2,CASSLVYLVNEQFF,TGTGCCAGCAGCTTAGTCTACCTCGTCAATGAGCAGTTCTTC
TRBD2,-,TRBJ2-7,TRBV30,CAWRTTLGLAAGYEQYF,TGTGCCTGGAGGACCACACTGGGACTAGCGGCCGGCTACGAGCAGTACTTC
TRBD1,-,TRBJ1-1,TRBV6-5,CASRRTGGDTEAFF,TGTGCCTCTCGAAGGACAGGGGGGGACACTGAAGCTTTCTTT
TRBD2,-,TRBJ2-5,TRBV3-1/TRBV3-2,CASSQELAGRASWETQYF,TGTGCCAGCAGCCAAGAACTAGCGGGGCGGGCGTCTTGGGAGACCCAGTACTTC
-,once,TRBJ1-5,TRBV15,CATSREAAIQPQHF,TGTGCCACCAGCAGAGAAGCCGCCATTCAGCCCCAGCATTTT
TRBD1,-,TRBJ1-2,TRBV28,CASSTGTGESGYTF,TGTGCCAGCAGTACCGGGACAGGGGAATCGGGCTACACCTTC
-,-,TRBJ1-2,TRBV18,CASSPYRVMVGGYGYTF,TGTGCCAGCTCACCGTACAGGGTTATGGTGGGCGGCTATGGCTACACCTTC
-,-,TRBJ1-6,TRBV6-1,CASSEGYSPLHF,TGTGCCAGCAGTGAAGGGTATTCACCCCTCCACTTT
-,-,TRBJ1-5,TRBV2,CASDLSTGWGQPQHF,TGTGCCAGCGACCTATCAACAGGGTGGGGACAGCCCCAGCATTTT
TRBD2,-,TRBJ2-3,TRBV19,CASSIDHSGRGGADTQYF,TGTGCCAGTAGTATAGATCACAGCGGGCGGGGGGGCGCAGATACGCAGTATTTT
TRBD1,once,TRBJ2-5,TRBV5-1,CASSPKQGARETQYF,TGCGCCAGCAGCCCGAAACAGGGGGCGCGAGAGACCCAGTACTTC
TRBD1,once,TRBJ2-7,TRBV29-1,CSVEAGAGGSRGYEQYF,TGCAGCGTTGAAGCCGGGGCAGGGGGCTCAAGAGGCTACGAGCAGTACTTC
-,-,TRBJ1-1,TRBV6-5,CASSYGGGNTEAFF,TGTGCCAGCAGTTACGGCGGCGGGAACACTGAAGCTTTCTTT
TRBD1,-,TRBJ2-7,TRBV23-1,CASSQRPCQGEPYEQYF,TGCGCCAGCAGTCAACGACCCTGCCAGGGGGAACCCTACGAGCAGTACTTC
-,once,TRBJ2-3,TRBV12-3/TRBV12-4,CASSLHSGTQYF,TGTGCCAGCAGTCTGCATAGTGGTACGCAGTATTTT
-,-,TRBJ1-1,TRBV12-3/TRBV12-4,CASSPSVNTEAFF,TGTGCCAGCAGCCCCAGTGTGAACACTGAAGCTTTCTTT
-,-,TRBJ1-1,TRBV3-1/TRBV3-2,CASSQGGLGAFF,TGTGCCAGCAGCCAAGGGGGACTAGGAGCTTTCTTT
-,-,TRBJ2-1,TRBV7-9,CASSLVGPRNEQFF,TGTGCCAGCAGCTTAGTCGGACCGAGAAATGAGCAGTTCTTC
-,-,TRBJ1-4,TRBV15,CATSGSSRTLEKLFF,TGTGCCACCAGCGGTTCCTCTCGGACACTAGAAAAACTGTTTTTT
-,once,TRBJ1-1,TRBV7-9,CASSQGVGMNTEAFF,TGTGCCAGCAGCCAGGGTGTGGGGATGAACACTGAAGCTTTCTTT
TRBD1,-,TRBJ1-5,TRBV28,CASSLAILRRDRGDQPQHF,TGTGCCAGCAGTTTAGCTATACTCCGCCGGGACAGGGGCGATCAGCCCCAGCATTTT
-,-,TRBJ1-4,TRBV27,CASSLGGDNEKLFF,TGTGCCAGCAGTTTAGGGGGGGATAATGAAAAACTGTTTTTT
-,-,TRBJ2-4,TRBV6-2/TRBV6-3,CASSYDRNGGGIQYF,TGTGCCAGCAGTTACGACCGGAACGGTGGCGGGATTCAGTACTTC
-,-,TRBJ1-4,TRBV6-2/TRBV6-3,CASSLAEGKLFF,TGTGCCAGCAGCTTGGCGGAGGGAAAACTGTTTTTT
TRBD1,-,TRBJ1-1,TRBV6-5,CASGRSQGSEAFF,TGTGCCAGCGGCCGTTCACAGGGGTCTGAAGCTTTCTTT
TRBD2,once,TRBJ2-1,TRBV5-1,CASSLAWLAGAVKVNEQFF,TGCGCCAGCAGCTTGGCCTGGCTAGCGGGGGCCGTAAAGGTGAATGAGCAGTTCTTC
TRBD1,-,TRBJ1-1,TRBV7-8,CASRPRGSTEAFF,TGTGCCAGCAGACCCAGGGGGAGTACTGAAGCTTTCTTT
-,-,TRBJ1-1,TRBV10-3,CAISESLGGTEAFF,TGTGCCATCAGTGAGTCACTGGGGGGCACTGAAGCTTTCTTT
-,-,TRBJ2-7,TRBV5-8,CASSPDRTGGYEQYF,TGTGCCAGCAGCCCGGATAGGACTGGAGGCTACGAGCAGTACTTC
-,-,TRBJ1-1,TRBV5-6,CASSWGDGSEAFF,TGTGCCAGCAGCTGGGGGGACGGCTCTGAAGCTTTCTTT
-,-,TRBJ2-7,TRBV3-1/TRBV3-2,CASSNQGSYEQYF,TGTGCCAGCTCGAATCAAGGGAGCTACGAGCAGTACTTC
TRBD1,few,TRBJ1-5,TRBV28,CASRPKTGVSNQPQHF,TGTGCCAGCAGACCAAAGACAGGGGTAAGCAATCAGCCCCAGCATTTT
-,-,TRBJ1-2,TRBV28,CATLQGPGYTF,TGTGCCACCCTCCAGGGGCCTGGCTACACCTTC
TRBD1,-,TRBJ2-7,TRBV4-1,CASSHYSGTGNYEQYF,TGCGCCAGCAGCCATTATTCCGGGACAGGGAACTACGAGCAGTACTTC
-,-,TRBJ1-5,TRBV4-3,CASSQDLGRRNQPQHF,TGCGCCAGCAGCCAAGATTTAGGCAGGAGGAATCAGCCCCAGCATTTT
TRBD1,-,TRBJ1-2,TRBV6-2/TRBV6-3,CASSPQQGFYGYTF,TGTGCCAGCAGTCCCCAACAGGGGTTCTATGGCTACACCTTC
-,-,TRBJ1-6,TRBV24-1,CARDLNAGKSYSPLHF,TGTGCCCGAGACCTAAACGCCGGGAAATCTTATTCACCCCTCCACTTT
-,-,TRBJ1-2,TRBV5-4,CASSFQGNGYTF,TGTGCCAGCAGCTTTCAGGGGAATGGCTACACCTTC